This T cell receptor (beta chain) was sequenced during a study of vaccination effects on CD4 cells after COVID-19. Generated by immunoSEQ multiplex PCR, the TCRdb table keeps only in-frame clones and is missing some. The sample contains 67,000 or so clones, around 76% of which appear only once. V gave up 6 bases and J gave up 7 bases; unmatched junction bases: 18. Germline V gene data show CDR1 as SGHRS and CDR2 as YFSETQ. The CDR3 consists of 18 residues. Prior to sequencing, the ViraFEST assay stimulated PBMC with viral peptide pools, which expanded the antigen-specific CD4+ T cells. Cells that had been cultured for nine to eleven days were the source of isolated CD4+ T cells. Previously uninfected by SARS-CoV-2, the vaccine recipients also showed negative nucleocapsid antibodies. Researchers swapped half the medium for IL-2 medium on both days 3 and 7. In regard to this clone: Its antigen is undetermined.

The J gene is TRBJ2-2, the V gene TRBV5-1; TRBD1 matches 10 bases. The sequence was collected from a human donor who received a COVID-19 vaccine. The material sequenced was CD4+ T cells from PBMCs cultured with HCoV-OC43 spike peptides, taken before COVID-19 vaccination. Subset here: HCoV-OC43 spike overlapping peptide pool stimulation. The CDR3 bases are TGCGCCAGCACCCCACTTTTAGGACAGGGGGATCGTGGCGGGGAGCTGTTTTTT. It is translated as CASTPLLGQGDRGGELFF. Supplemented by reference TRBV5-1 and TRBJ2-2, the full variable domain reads KAGVTQTPRYLIKTRGQQVTLSCSPISGHRSVSWYQQTPGQGLQFLFEYFSETQRNKGNFPGRFSGRQFSNSRSEMNVSTLELGDSALYLCASTPLLGQGDRGGELFFGEGSRLTVL.